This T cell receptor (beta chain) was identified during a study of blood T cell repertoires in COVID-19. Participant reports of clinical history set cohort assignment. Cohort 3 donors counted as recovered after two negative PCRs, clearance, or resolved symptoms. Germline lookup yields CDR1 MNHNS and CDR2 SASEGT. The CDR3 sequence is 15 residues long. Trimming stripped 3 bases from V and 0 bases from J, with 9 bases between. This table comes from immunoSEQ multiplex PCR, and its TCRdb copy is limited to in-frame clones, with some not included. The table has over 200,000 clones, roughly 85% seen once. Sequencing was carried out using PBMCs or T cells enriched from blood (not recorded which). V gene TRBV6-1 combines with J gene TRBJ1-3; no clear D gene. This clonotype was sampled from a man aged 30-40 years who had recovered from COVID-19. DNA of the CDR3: TGTGCCAGCAGTGACCCGGAGAGCTCTGGAAACACCATATATTTT. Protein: CASSDPESSGNTIYF.